This TCR beta chain stems from a study of beta chain features in type 1 diabetes. At the level of the study: The study found patients and healthy donors alike in age, gender and cell yields. Over all samples combined, about 99,000,000 sorted cells were examined.

The study reverse transcribed the entire isolated RNA, so it sequenced expressed TCRB transcripts. The data were produced by immunoSEQ multiplex PCR, yet TCRdb's version contains in-frame clones alone and is incomplete. The sample shows around 350,000 clones, around 12% of them seen only once. This CDR3 spans 12 amino acids. The germline CDR1 and CDR2 sequences are GTSNPN and SVGIG (reference sequence). The V end was cut by 3 bases, the J end by 8 bases, with 13 bases between. This clone was detected only a few times. The antigen remains unidentified. Study conclusions and caveats: Sampled from patients, naive, central memory and Treg TCRB repertoires appeared more similar than those sampled from healthy donors.

This TCR was recovered from a man between 18 and 35 years old in good health. The rearrangement uses TRBV30 and TRBJ1-2; D call uncertain. Sample: naive CD4+ T cells from blood. DNA of the CDR3: TGTGCCTGGAGGCGACTCCTCGGGGGCTACACCTTC. Protein sequence: CAWRRLLGGYTF.